Shown below are 18 T cell receptor beta chains from a single sample sequenced in a study of blood T cells in healthy people across ages. A second PCR, run for roughly 7 to 12 cycles, used a sample-barcoded 5' primer plus a J-beta primer mix. Using its own MiXCR run on the 5' RACE reads, TCRdb lists one record per CDR3 protein. This table holds about 1.6 million distinct CDR3 sequences, about 35% found once. Material for sequencing was blood. All receptors come from a woman aged 25 to 45 in good health.

This clonotype was detected a few times. V gene TRBV7-9 combines with J gene TRBJ2-4; 16 nucleotides line up with TRBD2. This CDR3 is built from 18 residues. CDR1 and CDR2 (germline): SEHNR, FQNEAQ (reference sequence). Trimming at V came to 6 bases and at J to 1 base, leaving 6 bases not matched to a gene. CDR3 nucleotides: TGTGCCAGCAGTTCCGGGACTAGCGGGAGGGAGGCCAAAAACATTCAGTACTTC. Its protein product is CASSSGTSGREAKNIQYF.

V usage is TRBV5-6 and J usage is TRBJ2-5; no clear D. CDR3 length: 14 amino acids. Germline loops: CDR1 SGHDT, CDR2 YYEEEE. The V and J ends lost 3 bases and 4 bases respectively, with 13 bases between them. CDR3 bases: TGTGCCAGCAGCTGGGCACGTCATAGAGAGACCCAGTACTTC. It is translated as CASSWARHRETQYF.

This clonotype was counted between two and nine times. The V gene is TRBV19, the J gene TRBJ1-5; 7 bases match TRBD1. The V segment lost 6 bases and the J segment 3 bases; nucleotides outside the gene matches: 2. The CDR3 spans 13 residues. Germline lookup yields CDR1 LNHDA and CDR2 SQIVND (reference sequence). The CDR3 sequence: CASRGQINQPQHF. The CDR3 region has the DNA TGTGCCAGTAGGGGACAGATCAATCAGCCCCAGCATTTT.

This chain links TRBV25-1 with TRBJ1-1, with D hard to call. The V end was cut by 3 bases, the J end by 2 bases, with 4 bases between. The CDR3 consists of 12 residues. Germline CDR1 MGHDK, CDR2 SYGVNS. Here the CDR3 DNA reads TGTGCCAGCAGTGAGGGTAACACTGAAGCTTTCTTT. It specifies CASSEGNTEAFF.

This clonotype was picked up one time. Here the CDR3 reads CASSVRLSGTSGNNEQYF. As DNA, the CDR3 is TGTGCCAGCAGTGTAAGACTATCCGGGACTAGCGGAAACAATGAGCAGTACTTC. The chain links TRBV27 to TRBJ2-7, with 11 bases fitting TRBD2. Germline values: CDR1 MNHEY, CDR2 SMNVEV (reference sequence). With 5 bases clipped from V and 7 bases from J, the junction kept 19 bases outside the gene matches. This CDR3 is 18 amino acids long.

The V call is TRBV11-2, the J call TRBJ2-5; the D gene is possibly TRBD2 (5 bases). The ends were cut back, 7 bases at V and 2 bases at J, with 17 bases in the middle. CDR1 and CDR2 (germline): SGHAT, FQNNGV. The CDR3 is 15 residues long. The CDR3 bases are TGTGCCAGCAACTCTTACACCGGGAATCAAGAGACCCAGTACTTC. It specifies CASNSYTGNQETQYF.

A remark on this clonotype: A much larger clone is a single base away; this may be a read error. This sequence joins TRBV20-1 and TRBJ2-1; D is unclear. This CDR3 has 11 residues. Germline values: CDR1 DFQATT, CDR2 SNEGSKA (reference sequence). The CDR3 loop is CSAPTRNVQFF. CDR3 DNA sequence: TGCAGTGCACCTACCAGGAATGTGCAGTTCTTC.

Worth noting for this clonotype: A read error may explain this, as a much larger clone is one base away. The CDR3 loop is CSGSRAEETQYF. The CDR3 DNA sequence: TGCAGCGGCAGCAGGGCAGAGGAGACCCAGTACTTC. J is TRBJ2-5 and V is TRBV29-1, with D perhaps TRBD1 (5 bases). In germline, CDR1 is SQVTM, CDR2 ANQGSEA. Trimming stripped 7 bases from V and 5 bases from J, with 14 bases between. The CDR3 sequence is 12 residues long. The entire variable domain, with the rest obtained from reference TRBV29-1 and TRBJ2-5, is as follows: SAVISQKPSRDICQRGTSLTIQCQVDSQVTMMFWYRQQPGQSLTLIATANQGSEATYESGFVIDKFPISRPNLTFSTLTVSNMSPEDSSIYLCSGSRAEETQYFGPGTRLLVL.

V is TRBV27 and J is TRBJ2-1; 10 nucleotides agree with TRBD2. V shed 6 bases, J shed 7 bases, and the junction held 12 bases outside the gene matches. Germline lookup yields CDR1 MNHEY and CDR2 SMNVEV (reference sequence). The CDR3 runs to 16 residues. The CDR3 is CASRNFLAGVSNEQFF. CDR3 nucleotide sequence: TGTGCCAGCAGAAATTTTCTAGCGGGAGTGTCAAATGAGCAGTTCTTC.

In its sample, this clonotype was seen many times. The gene calls are TRBV6-1 and TRBJ2-1; 14 nucleotides align to TRBD2. CDR1 is MNHNS and CDR2 is SASEGT in the germline V gene. CDR3 length: 16 amino acids. V shed 2 bases, J shed 9 bases, and the junction held 6 bases outside the gene matches. In DNA form, the CDR3 reads TGTGCCAGCAGTGAATGGGGACTAGCGGGAGTTACTGAGCAGTTCTTC. This codes for CASSEWGLAGVTEQFF.

About this clonotype itself: An end of the junction differs from the germline gene, which may be a read error. The rearrangement joins TRBV29-1 to TRBJ2-7, with D perhaps matching TRBD1 (6 bases). In germline, CDR1 is SQVTM, CDR2 ANQGSEA. The CDR3 totals 13 residues. CDR3: CNVAGDINYEQYF. The CDR3 DNA follows: TGCAACGTTGCTGGGGACATTAATTACGAGCAGTACTTC.

Concerning this clonotype: A much larger clone differs by one base, so this may be a read error. The chain is built from TRBV20-1 and TRBJ2-1; 12 bases fit TRBD1. Unmatched junction bases numbered 4, after V lost 0 bases and J lost 7 bases. CDR1 DFQATT and CDR2 SNEGSKA come from the germline V gene (reference sequence). This CDR3 has 15 residues. The DNA of the CDR3 is TGCAGTGCTAGAGAGGGACAGGGGGCGTGGAATGAGCAGTTCTTC. Translating it yields CSAREGQGAWNEQFF.

The rearrangement joins TRBV7-2 to TRBJ2-5, with TRBD2 as a possible D gene (5 bases). Trimming shortened V by 1 base and J by 5 bases, and 20 bases separated the two germline ends. Germline V gives CDR1 SGHTA, CDR2 FQGNSA. This CDR3 comprises 17 residues. The CDR3 protein is CASSLGVASTAGETQYF. CDR3 DNA sequence: TGTGCCAGCAGCTTAGGGGTAGCGTCTACTGCCGGGGAGACCCAGTACTTC.

CDR3 nucleotide sequence: TGCGCCAGCAGAAATGGACTGAGCGGACTCCAAGAGACCCAGTACTTC. It codes for CASRNGLSGLQETQYF. The chain joins TRBV5-1 to TRBJ2-5; tentatively, D is TRBD2 (5 bases). This CDR3 region has 16 residues. Trimming took off 5 bases at V and 1 base at J, with 18 bases between the two ends. The germline gives CDR1 SGHRS, CDR2 YFSETQ.

The chain carries TRBV6-5 and TRBJ2-5; tentative D call: TRBD1 (6 bases). The germline gives CDR1 MNHEY, CDR2 SVGAGI. This CDR3 comprises 13 residues. Trimming cost V 6 bases and J 5 bases, with 13 bases left between them. CDR3: CASRPQGSETQYF. In DNA form, the CDR3 reads TGTGCCAGCAGACCCCAGGGGAGCGAGACCCAGTACTTC.

The V gene is TRBV3-1, the J gene TRBJ2-3; D tentatively fits TRBD1 or TRBD2 (5 bases each). Germline lookup yields CDR1 LGHDT and CDR2 YNNKEL (reference sequence). The CDR3 extends over 16 amino acids. Trimming removed 4 bases from V and 6 bases from J, with 20 bases in between. Here the CDR3 DNA reads TGTGCCAGCAGCCCCCGGACCCAACTCGAGGGGGATACGCAGTATTTT. Encoded protein: CASSPRTQLEGDTQYF.

The chain is built from TRBV28 and TRBJ2-7; 9 nucleotides line up with TRBD2. The J segment lost 7 bases and the V segment lost 3 bases, leaving 16 bases of the junction unmatched. The CDR3 is 17 amino acids. The germline CDR1 and CDR2 sequences are MDHEN and SYDVKM. CDR3 sequence reads: CASSLVTSGLVGKEQYF. The CDR3 coding sequence is TGTGCCAGCAGTTTGGTAACTAGCGGGCTTGTGGGAAAGGAGCAGTACTTC.

This chain uses TRBV5-5 with TRBJ1-1, with no clear D. The V end was cut by 1 base, the J end by 0 bases, with 16 bases between. This CDR3 spans 17 amino acids. Germline CDR1 SGHKS, CDR2 YYEKEE (reference sequence). In DNA form, the CDR3 reads TGTGCCAGCAGCTTGTCTCGCTACCTAGATCTGAACACTGAAGCTTTCTTT. It codes for CASSLSRYLDLNTEAFF.